The clone carrying this T cell receptor (beta chain) is labeled as medium-sized. What it binds is not known. Amplification of TCR beta used genomic DNA extracted from peripheral blood. The data belong to a study of T cell repertoires in aging, cancer and after chemotherapy. Study-level points and caveats: Loss of evenness, beyond lost richness, contributed to age-related TCR diversity decline in cancer patients. No conclusions about immunological memory after chemotherapy can be drawn from the repertoire data.

The V gene's germline CDR1 is LNHDA and CDR2 SQIVND (reference sequence). V lost 5 bases, J lost 9 bases, and 13 bases lay in between. This CDR3 spans 13 amino acids. Multiplex touch-down PCR with TRB-A/B primers amplified rearranged V-D-J TRB sequences. MiXCR was run by TCRdb on the multiplex PCR reads, yielding one entry per CDR3 protein. The table includes a few thousand distinct CDR3 sequences, 20% to 25% detected once. Sequenced sample: blood. The receptor was derived from a human donor in good health. The donor label of this sample is uncertain. This chain joins TRBV19 and TRBJ2-2, with D perhaps matching TRBD2 (5 bases). The CDR3 reads CASSVGLSRELFF. The CDR3 DNA follows: TGTGCCAGTAGTGTTGGACTGTCCAGGGAGCTGTTTTTT.